Following are 30 T cell receptor beta chains from one sample sequenced in a study of metastatic and nonmetastatic thyroid tumors. Among the patients, none had received any treatment before thyroid surgery. TCRdb re-called clones from the PCR reads using MiXCR. The table lists tens of thousands of clones, approximately 26% of them singletons. What was sequenced was blood. The receptors shown here come from a female donor with papillary thyroid cancer or a benign thyroid nodule (not recorded which). Some clones in this sample may be carry-over from other donors' samples.

This clone was observed a handful of times. CDR3 sequence reads: CASSQDGGPNSNQPQHF. In nucleotides, the CDR3 is TGCGCCAGCAGCCAAGATGGGGGACCCAATAGCAATCAGCCCCAGCATTTT. V usage is TRBV4-1 and J usage is TRBJ1-5, with D possibly TRBD1 on 5 matching bases. Trimming cost V 0 bases and J 0 bases, with 12 bases left between them. Germline CDR1 and CDR2: MGHRA and YSYEKL. The CDR3 has 17 amino acids.

The V call is TRBV20-1, the J call TRBJ2-7; 10 bases line up with TRBD2. Per germline, CDR1 DFQATT and CDR2 SNEGSKA (reference sequence). CDR3 length: 14 residues. The V segment lost 7 bases and the J segment 3 bases; nucleotides outside the gene matches: 9. The CDR3 protein is CSVDPGLALYEQYF. CDR3 bases: TGCAGTGTGGACCCGGGACTAGCGCTCTACGAGCAGTACTTC.

This clone was picked up many times. The chain uses TRBV5-6 and TRBJ2-1, with D tentatively TRBD1 (5 bases). Germline V CDR1 and CDR2: SGHDT, YYEEEE. The CDR3 runs 13 residues. Trimming left V 2 bases short and J 7 bases short, with 10 bases between. The CDR3 DNA reads TGTGCCAGCAGCTTTGACAGCTTTAATGAGCAGTTCTTC. Translating gives CASSFDSFNEQFF.

This clone occurred many times. This rearrangement joins TRBV5-1 to TRBJ2-3; D remains unclear. V lost 0 bases and J lost 3, with 11 bases in between. This CDR3 contains 15 residues. Germline CDR1 and CDR2: SGHRS and YFSETQ. The CDR3 protein is CASSLGTLGTDTQYF. DNA for the CDR3: TGCGCCAGCAGCTTGGGCACCCTAGGAACAGATACGCAGTATTTT. The whole variable domain, remainder taken from reference TRBV5-1 and TRBJ2-3, is KAGVTQTPRYLIKTRGQQVTLSCSPISGHRSVSWYQQTPGQGLQFLFEYFSETQRNKGNFPGRFSGRQFSNSRSEMNVSTLELGDSALYLCASSLGTLGTDTQYFGPGTRLTVL.

This clone has just a few counts. A junction end diverges from the germline sequence, so it may reflect a read error. This sequence joins TRBV6-2 or TRBV6-3 and TRBJ2-7; 7 bases agree with TRBD1. Looked up from germline, CDR1 is MNHEY and CDR2 is SVGEGT. The CDR3 runs 17 residues. This chain's CDR3 is CASSLRGVGQISYDQYF. CDR3 DNA sequence: TGTGCCAGCAGTCTCCGAGGAGTGGGACAGATCTCCTACGATCAGTACTTC.

The chain is built from TRBV5-1 and TRBJ2-3, with 9 bases aligning to TRBD2. CDR1 is SGHRS and CDR2 is YFSETQ in the germline V gene. V trimming: 4 bases; J trimming: 6 bases; junction bases outside the gene matches: 9. The CDR3 extends over 15 amino acids. The CDR3 DNA sequence: TGCGCCAGCAGCCTAGCGGGATATGGTACCGATACGCAGTATTTT. Translation gives CASSLAGYGTDTQYF. Full variable domain (remainder filled in from reference TRBV5-1 and TRBJ2-3): KAGVTQTPRYLIKTRGQQVTLSCSPISGHRSVSWYQQTPGQGLQFLFEYFSETQRNKGNFPGRFSGRQFSNSRSEMNVSTLELGDSALYLCASSLAGYGTDTQYFGPGTRLTVL.

This clone was observed at least ten times. J is TRBJ2-1 and V is TRBV7-9; D possibly corresponds to TRBD2 (5 bases). CDR3 length: 16 amino acids. CDR1 SEHNR and CDR2 FQNEAQ come from the germline V gene (reference sequence). Trimming left V 5 bases short and J 5 bases short, with 19 bases between. CDR3 coding DNA: TGTGCCAGCAGCCCGGTAGCGAGTAACCCCAACAATGAGCAGTTCTTC. Its protein is CASSPVASNPNNEQFF.

This clone occurred a few times. At one boundary the junction diverges from the germline segment, which might be a read error. The genes are TRBV28 and TRBJ1-2, with TRBD1 matching 9 bases. CDR1 is MDHEN, CDR2 SYDVKM, per germline. The CDR3 has 13 residues. CDR3 region: CAGSLQGAAGYTF. The CDR3 bases are TGTGCCGGCAGCTTACAGGGGGCGGCTGGCTACACCTTC.

This clone is medium-sized (0.01 to 0.1%). The rearrangement links TRBV6-2 or TRBV6-3 to TRBJ2-7; D possibly corresponds to TRBD2 (6 bases). There are 12 residues in the CDR3. With 10 bases removed from V and 4 bases from J, the gap between germline ends came to 14 bases. The germline V gene encodes CDR1 MNHEY and CDR2 SVGEGT. The CDR3 here is CAIRDSYYEQYF. The CDR3 coding sequence is TGTGCCATCCGGGACTCATATTACGAGCAGTACTTC.

This clone has a count of ten or more. The chain is built from TRBV6-1 and TRBJ1-1, with TRBD1 matching 7 bases. The length of the CDR3 is 15 residues. J gave up 6 bases and V 7 bases, and 14 bases lay outside the gene matches. Germline V CDR1 and CDR2: MNHNS, SASEGT. As DNA, the CDR3 is TGTGCCAGCACCGAAGGGGGGGGACAGATGGCTGAAGCTTTCTTT. Protein: CASTEGGGQMAEAFF.

J is TRBJ2-3 and V is TRBV20-1; D not resolved. There are 11 residues in the CDR3. Between the trimmed V and J ends, which lost 3 bases and 5 bases, there was a span of 6 bases. CDR1 DFQATT and CDR2 SNEGSKA come from the germline V gene (reference sequence). CDR3 nucleotides: TGCAGTGCTAGTTCTGGAGATACGCAGTATTTT. As protein: CSASSGDTQYF.

The chain uses TRBV19 and TRBJ2-2; D possibly corresponds to TRBD1 (5 bases). The germline V and J ends were trimmed by 1 base and 7 bases, with 13 bases remaining between them. CDR1 LNHDA and CDR2 SQIVND come from the germline V gene (reference sequence). CDR3 length: 15 amino acids. CDR3 in DNA: TGTGCCAGTAGTATAGGACAGTCCACCATCGGGGAGCTGTTTTTT. Translation: CASSIGQSTIGELFF.

The table lists this clone with many counts. The chain joins TRBV12-3 or TRBV12-4 to TRBJ1-6; 7 bases match TRBD1. After removal of 5 bases from V and 7 bases from J, the junction contained 5 bases not matched to a gene. This CDR3 spans 14 amino acids. The CDR3 reads CASSPDRKNSPLHF. The CDR3 nucleotides read TGTGCCAGCAGTCCGGACAGGAAAAATTCACCCCTCCACTTT.

This clone has only a few counts. The gene calls are TRBV6-1 and TRBJ2-7; possible D gene TRBD1, 6 bases. From germline, CDR1 is MNHNS and CDR2 SASEGT. CDR3 length: 12 amino acids. Trimming took off 6 bases at V and 4 bases at J, with 10 bases between the two ends. The CDR3 DNA reads as TGTGCCAGCAGCCAAGGGGGTTACGAGCAGTACTTC. Translation gives CASSQGGYEQYF.

In its sample, this clone was seen a few times. The chain recombines TRBV28 with TRBJ1-2, with TRBD1 as a possible D gene (6 bases). V lost 6 bases, J lost 5 bases, and 19 bases lay in between. Germline V CDR1 and CDR2: MDHEN, SYDVKM. This CDR3 is 15 amino acids long. CDR3 in DNA: TGTGCCAGCAGATGGGAGGGGGGCTTGGGGTATGGCTACACCTTC. Translation: CASRWEGGLGYGYTF.

The V and J genes are TRBV6-1 and TRBJ1-5, with 7 bases aligning to TRBD1. Germline V gene data show CDR1 as MNHNS and CDR2 as SASEGT. The CDR3 totals 13 residues. Trimming cost V 7 bases and J 6 bases; bases outside gene matches: 6. CDR3 protein: CASIRDSGQPQHF. The CDR3 bases are TGTGCCAGCATCCGGGACAGTGGTCAGCCCCAGCATTTT.

This clone was counted at least ten times. This chain links TRBV20-1 with TRBJ1-5; the match to TRBD1 covers 9 bases. V lost 0 bases and J lost 7; bases outside the gene matches: 13. This CDR3 contains 17 residues. Germline CDR1 is DFQATT and CDR2 is SNEGSKA (reference sequence). The CDR3 sequence is CSARDLSDRGTGQPQHF. The CDR3 DNA is TGCAGTGCTAGAGATCTGTCGGACAGGGGAACTGGACAGCCCCAGCATTTT.

The table lists this clone with many counts. This may be a read error: a much more frequent sequence differs by one nucleotide. The chain combines TRBV20-1 with TRBJ2-3, with D unresolved. This CDR3 is 14 amino acids long. Germline CDR1 DFQATT, CDR2 SNEGSKA (reference sequence). CDR3 bases: TGCAGTGCTACCCCTGGGGTTAGGATAGATACGCGGTATTTT. This encodes CSATPGVRIDTRYF.

This clone has a count of ten or more. The chain links TRBV7-8 to TRBJ1-1; D gene uncertain. The length of the CDR3 is 14 residues. CDR1 is SGHVS, CDR2 FQNEAQ, per germline. V lost 1 base, J lost 2 bases, and 8 bases lay in between. CDR3 amino acids: CASSLGYGNTEAFF. For the CDR3, the DNA is TGTGCCAGCAGCTTAGGTTACGGAAACACTGAAGCTTTCTTT.

The rearrangement links TRBV24-1 to TRBJ2-2, with D perhaps TRBD2 (6 bases). From germline, CDR1 is KGHDR and CDR2 SFDVKD. V lost 5 bases and J 6 bases, leaving 15 bases between the germline ends. The CDR3 has 15 residues. CDR3 in DNA: TGTGCCACCAGTGTTCCGGGGAGGACGGCCGGGGAGCTGTTTTTT. It is translated as CATSVPGRTAGELFF.

This clone showed up just a few times. The chain uses TRBV7-2 and TRBJ1-1; D perhaps matches TRBD1 (5 bases). This CDR3 contains 12 residues. Germline lookup yields CDR1 SGHTA and CDR2 FQGNSA. The V and J ends lost 2 bases and 10 bases respectively, with 11 bases between them. The CDR3 nucleotides read TGTGCCAGCAGCTTATACAGGCGCACAGCTTTCTTT. As protein: CASSLYRRTAFF.

This clone is large within its sample. J is TRBJ2-7 and V is TRBV12-3 or TRBV12-4; the D is unclear. This CDR3 contains 13 residues. V was cut by 5 bases and J by 3 bases, with 11 bases left in between. CDR3 coding DNA: TGTGCCAGCAGTAGTGGTACCGACTACGAGCAGTACTTC. Translating it yields CASSSGTDYEQYF.

The chain joins TRBV5-1 to TRBJ1-2; D is uncertain. Trimming took 4 bases from V and 8 from J, leaving 15 bases between them. CDR3 length: 13 amino acids. Germline V gives CDR1 SGHRS, CDR2 YFSETQ. For the CDR3, the DNA is TGCGCCAGCAGCATTACTTTAGGAGGAGGCTACACCTTC. Translating gives CASSITLGGGYTF.

Ten or more counts support this clone. The chain recombines TRBV2 with TRBJ2-5; 8 positions match TRBD1. CDR1 and CDR2 from the germline V gene are SNHLY and FYNNEI. Unmatched junction bases numbered 6, after V lost 4 bases and J lost 5 bases. This CDR3 has 14 residues. This CDR3 is CASSGTGSGETQYF. In DNA form, the CDR3 reads TGTGCCAGCAGTGGGACAGGGTCTGGGGAGACCCAGTACTTC.

The chain recombines TRBV4-2 with TRBJ2-7, with D hard to call. Trimming took 0 bases from V and 0 from J, leaving 12 bases between them. Germline assignment: CDR1 LGHNA and CDR2 YNFKEQ. The CDR3 is 16 amino acids. CDR3 in DNA: TGTGCCAGCAGCCAAGATTGGGCTTCTAGCTCCTACGAGCAGTACTTC. The encoded protein is CASSQDWASSSYEQYF.

The chain is built from TRBV30 and TRBJ2-7, with 10 positions matching TRBD1. In germline, CDR1 is GTSNPN, CDR2 SVGIG (reference sequence). The junction had 14 bases not matched to a gene; V was cut back by 3 bases and J by 9 bases. The CDR3 sequence is 15 residues long. The CDR3 is CAWRVPGQGRFGQYF. CDR3 in DNA: TGTGCCTGGAGAGTTCCGGGACAGGGGAGATTTGGGCAGTACTTC.

This clone was counted a few times. V is TRBV28 and J is TRBJ2-1, with TRBD1 matching 9 bases. This CDR3 comprises 15 residues. After removal of 6 bases from V and 9 bases from J, the junction contained 12 bases not matched to a gene. CDR1 and CDR2 from the germline V gene are MDHEN and SYDVKM. The CDR3 is CASSSPWTGASEQFF. The CDR3 nucleotides read TGTGCCAGCAGCTCCCCTTGGACAGGGGCTAGTGAGCAGTTCTTC.

This clone is termed medium-sized. V usage is TRBV6-2 or TRBV6-3 and J usage is TRBJ2-7; no definite D call. Germline values: CDR1 MNHEY, CDR2 SVGEGT. The ends were cut back, 7 bases at V and 0 bases at J, with 10 bases in the middle. There are 13 residues in the CDR3. In nucleotides, the CDR3 is TGTGCCAGCACCTTAGACCCCTCCTACGAGCAGTACTTC. Translating it yields CASTLDPSYEQYF.

This clone was found many times. A much larger clone differs from this one at a single base, so this may be a read error. This chain uses TRBV5-1 with TRBJ2-7, with D perhaps TRBD2 (5 bases). The CDR3 is 15 residues long. Germline assignment: CDR1 SGHRS and CDR2 YFSETQ. V lost 4 bases and J lost 0, with 14 bases in between. CDR3 sequence (DNA): TGCGCCAGCAGCATCGGGGATCTTAGCTCCTACGAGCAGTACTTC. Residues: CASSIGDLSSYEQYF.

This clone has a count of ten or more. The rearrangement joins TRBV3-1 to TRBJ1-2; D unclear. The germline gives CDR1 LGHDT, CDR2 YNNKEL (reference sequence). CDR3 length: 14 residues. V lost 2 bases, J lost 1 base, and 8 bases lay in between. In DNA, the CDR3 is TGTGCCAGCAGCCAATTGGGCAGTAACTATGGCTACACCTTC. Protein product: CASSQLGSNYGYTF.